This T cell receptor beta chain originates from a study of cytomegalovirus exposure and HLA in healthy donors (TCRdb year 2017). With regard to the full study: According to an earlier analysis of around 600 of the donors, about 179 million T cells yielded some 120 million unique TCR beta sequences and roughly 280 Gb of sequence data. Alongside the repertoire data, information on donor age, sex, ethnicity and CMV serostatus was compiled. In a later genetic analysis, genome-wide SNP genotypes for 398 of the 666 donors were used, and that subset was treated as a discovery cohort. Roughly 300 gigabases of sequencing data and 70 million to 100 million unique TCR sequences made up an early release that covered several hundred HLA-typed donors. Rather than drawing on any new phenotypic data, the later analysis identified candidate immune exposures from TCR beta sequences and the way those sequences occurred across donors. Four to six DR-DQ haplotypes were handled as single units for association and clustering because linkage in the cohort was strong. In an earlier analysis of 587 of the donors, high-throughput TCR beta sequencing was used to judge whether each TCR beta V gene segment behaved as functional or pseudogenic. The study aimed to test whether signatures of past pathogen exposure could be identified by cataloging public T cell receptors. The study used immunosequencing to profile the T cell repertoires of 600 to 850 subjects and linked those repertoires to cytomegalovirus serostatus. All discovery cohort repertoires had been generated using a single sequencing platform. A later analysis re-analyzed previously published TCR beta repertoires from roughly 630 donors and added high-resolution HLA genotyping to study TCR occurrence patterns. Typing coverage varied by locus: roughly 620-640 donors for A, B, C, DRB1 and DQB1; under 550 for DQA1; nearly 610 for DPA1; fewer than 480 for DPB1. High-throughput TCR immunosequencing, statistical association of individual TCRs with disease status, and machine learning were combined to predict cytomegalovirus infection status. Besides the first cohort of 666 subjects, a separate validation cohort made up of 120 different subjects was used. Among around 400 genotyped donors of the cohort, an average of approximately 200,000 unique TCR beta nucleotide sequences was sequenced per donor, of which 15% to 20% were non-productive. The genetic ancestry cluster associated with self-reported Caucasian donors included 65% to 90% of the 300 to 400 genotyped donors. HLA typing covered class I and class II loci at four-digit resolution. Study-wide conclusions, independent of this receptor: It was suggested by the authors that the approach could potentially be generalized to other disease states and immunological phenotypes. A further reported finding was that TCR beta sequences accurately predicted the HLA-A and HLA-B alleles for most subjects in the first cohort. Because some donors lacked HLA typing at each locus, the association tests relied only on the typed subset. The 87-base-pair reads could not distinguish some IMGT-functional V segments, including TRBV6-2 and TRBV6-3, so those segments were excluded. In a later genetic analysis, a missense DCLRE1C variant was associated with V-gene and J-gene trimming of TCR beta chains, and the association was replicated in an independent cohort. A later analysis associated 16,951 TCR beta sequences with specific HLA alleles at a false discovery rate of 0.05. Immune exposure information for the cohort was limited to CMV serostatus. When HLA alleles, especially DR and DQ, strongly co-occurred, attributing TCR associations to individual alleles was difficult. The sequencing pipeline was judged likely to have produced a cluster of highly shared sequence variants as a technical artifact. Only TCR beta chains were sequenced in this cohort, and the absence of alpha or paired-chain data limited detectable features. Compared with equally common non-associated chains, HLA-associated TCR beta chains in a later analysis were more clonally expanded and had lower generation probabilities. The earlier analysis of almost 600 of the donors excluded 15 to 20 rarely observed V segments, including chromosome 9 orphons, because counts were too low. In a later analysis, TCR association rates were found to vary across HLA loci, with the most associated TCRs seen for DRB1 alleles and the fewest for HLA-C alleles. A few of the identified cytomegalovirus-associated TCR beta chains were confirmed in vitro to be specific for cytomegalovirus antigens. In a later analysis, most CMV-associated TCR beta chains were found to appear HLA-restricted, with HLA associations seemingly driven largely by CMV exposure. The classifier was reported to diagnose cytomegalovirus status with high specificity and sensitivity in both the original cohort and the validation cohort. Sequencing depth was assumed to be roughly uniform across donors in the presence/absence analyses, though that assumption may not hold. In a later analysis, several top co-occurrence clusters were reported to appear linked to parvovirus B19, influenza, CMV and Epstein-Barr virus. In a later genetic analysis, fewer N-insertions in productive TCRs were reported among donors in an Asian-associated ancestry cluster than the roughly 710-donor mean. In an earlier analysis of some 550 of the donors, most TCR beta V segments were observed in productive rearrangements about 90% or about 30% of the time, broadly matching IMGT annotations. Most TCR sequences were seen in very few donors, while some public TCRs were found in many individuals. In the study, approximately 150 TCR beta chains were listed as associated with cytomegalovirus. Correlated functional status among segregating V segments might reflect linkage disequilibrium, but an unknown experimental factor could not be ruled out.

The cohort consisted of 600 or so healthy bone marrow donors. At the time of sampling, all cohort members were nominally healthy, though unrecorded immune exposures were likely present. The donor was CMV seronegative and was included in the group of 352 seronegative cohort members. A peripheral blood sample was provided by each donor, and peripheral blood mononuclear cells were used for TCR beta sequencing. The Qiagen DNeasy Blood Extraction Kit was used to extract genomic DNA from the blood cell samples. About this clone itself: The target of this receptor is not known. No base quality values were provided; no much bigger clone lies one nucleotide off.

Here V drops 5 bases and J drops 4 bases, and the junction holds 4 bases not matched to any gene. Taken from the germline V gene, the CDR1 and CDR2 loops are MDHEN and SYDVKM. Reading from cysteine to phenylalanine, the CDR3 counts 14 amino acids. The kept DNA is CDR3 alone, 42 bases in frame from the first base. The library was made by the immunoSEQ multiplex PCR assay. For the multiplex PCR, a mixture combining 60 forward primers for TCR Vbeta segments and 13 reverse primers for TCR Jbeta segments was used. The CDR3 region of rearranged TCR beta genes was amplified from genomic DNA with a multiplex PCR assay. On the Illumina HiSeq System, the amplified TCR beta libraries were sequenced as 87-base-pair reads. The study's processing was this. A later analysis counted 65 million to 90 million unique TCR beta chains across the 500 to 850 repertoires, and 9 million to 14 million of these chains were shared by at least two donors. To remove PCR and sequencing errors, raw reads were error-corrected and collapsed into unique sequences using a nearest-neighbor algorithm that merged closely related sequences. To assign V, D and J gene segments, CDR3 sequences were aligned to IMGT reference sequences. Each retained sequence needed at least a six-nucleotide match to both a V gene segment and a J gene segment. A rearrangement was called productive if the CDR3 had no stop codons and remained in frame with V and J, and every other rearrangement was called non-productive. Following IMGT convention, CDR3 was defined as the stretch from the second conserved V-encoded cysteine up to the conserved J-encoded phenylalanine. In an earlier analysis of approximately 500 of the donors, sequences lacking an unambiguous match to a single V gene segment were excluded. An earlier analysis of under 750 of the donors called V segments functional above 56.7% productive rearrangements and segregating when the between-donor standard deviation exceeded 5%. A statistical classification framework was developed to diagnose cytomegalovirus status using the catalog of TCR beta chain sequences. A later analysis assigned V and J genes by comparing TCR nucleotide sequences with IMGT/GENE-DB human TR gene sequences. A later analysis assigned CDR3 sequences and most-parsimonious VDJ recombination scenarios with the TCRdist pipeline. A later analysis defined each TCR beta chain by its CDR3 amino acid sequence plus V-gene family, and excluded reads lacking a unique V-gene family. In a later analysis, a few hundred highly shared, low-generation-probability nucleotide sequences were removed to address suspected cross-contamination and a sequencing artifact. For each public chain, a later analysis derived a clonal expansion index from normalized ranks of inferred template counts within each repertoire. In a later analysis, generation probabilities were computed with a VDJ recombination model fitted to out-of-frame rearrangements, and the resulting probabilities were checked against IGoR. In a later analysis, TCR-TCR, TCR-HLA and TCR-CMV co-occurrence was scored with hypergeometric tests, and a repertoire-size bias correction was applied to TCR pairs. False discovery rates were estimated in a later analysis by permuting HLA or CMV assignments 20 times. In a later analysis, co-occurring TCRs were grouped using DBSCAN, and TCRdist sequence similarity was added for clustering within HLA-allele-positive subsets. Repertoires with fewer than 30,000 or more than 120,000 public chains, plus five repertoires with anomalous nucleotide sharing, were excluded from co-occurrence clustering. The immuneACCESS repertoire file appears here via TCRdb, limited to in-frame rearrangements. These files lack a portion of the clones; in checked studies, under half of the deficit traces to unresolved V genes, and the cause of the others is not known. V and J calls and clone size are given by that table; D and trimming were obtained from the DNA. For this sample there are 150,000 to 200,000 clones; around 80% appear just once. Of the sample, 0.77% is held by the ten largest clones.

Sequenced input: PBMCs. The rearranged chain carries TRBV28 and TRBJ1-3, and TRBD1 aligns with 8 junction nucleotides. The source of this sequence is a woman aged 18-29 years in good health and CMV-seronegative. CDR3 protein: CASSRTGTGNTIYF. DNA sequence: TGTGCCAGCAGTCGGACAGGGACGGGAAACACCATATATTTT.